Each of the 23 T cell receptor beta chains below was sequenced from the same sample in a study of blood T cell repertoires in COVID-19. The repertoire was sequenced with immunoSEQ multiplex PCR; TCRdb's copy has only in-frame clones and lacks some. The table has around 300,000 clones, around 90% seen once. Source material: PBMCs or T cells enriched from blood (not recorded which). These receptors originate from a woman in her twenties or thirties who had recovered from COVID-19.

The V gene is TRBV5-4, the J gene TRBJ1-6; D is uncertain. Deletions cut 0 bases from V and 4 bases from J, with 8 bases between. Germline V gene sequence: CDR1 SGHNT, CDR2 YYREEE (reference sequence). The CDR3 loop spans 15 amino acids. CDR3 loop: CASSLGGNYNSPLHF. The CDR3, as DNA: TGTGCCAGCAGCTTGGGAGGGAATTATAATTCACCCCTCCACTTT.

V and J are TRBV27 and TRBJ2-7; TRBD1 agrees at 7 bases. Unmatched junction bases numbered 8, after V lost 1 base and J lost 5 bases. Germline-derived CDR1 and CDR2 are MNHEY and SMNVEV (reference sequence). The CDR3 contains 15 residues. CDR3 DNA sequence: TGTGCCAGCAGTTTATATCTGGGACAGACCCACGAGCAGTACTTC. This encodes CASSLYLGQTHEQYF.

This chain links TRBV7-9 with TRBJ1-4; 7 bases fit TRBD1. The J segment lost 11 bases and the V segment lost 5 bases, leaving 14 bases of the junction unmatched. Looked up from germline, CDR1 is SEHNR and CDR2 is FQNEAQ (reference sequence). CDR3 length equals 15 residues. CDR3 loop: CASSPPDRETGKLFF. Written as DNA, the CDR3 is TGTGCCAGCAGCCCCCCCGACAGGGAGACAGGCAAACTGTTTTTT.

In DNA, the CDR3 is TGTGCCAGCAGCCAAGGGCTGGTCTATGGCTACACCTTC. It translates to CASSQGLVYGYTF. The V and J genes are TRBV3-1 (or the pseudogene TRBV3-2) and TRBJ1-2; D ambiguous. The CDR3 has 13 residues. Trimming left V 1 base short and J 4 bases short, with 7 bases between. Germline assignment: CDR1 LGHDT and CDR2 YNNKEL (reference sequence).

This sequence joins TRBV30 and TRBJ1-1; D perhaps matches TRBD1 (5 bases). CDR1 and CDR2 from the germline V gene are GTSNPN and SVGIG (reference sequence). With 1 base removed from V and 5 bases from J, the gap between germline ends came to 14 bases. This CDR3 region has 14 residues. The CDR3 spells CAWSEDSGGTEAFF. CDR3 in DNA: TGTGCCTGGAGTGAGGACTCCGGGGGGACTGAAGCTTTCTTT.

The V gene is TRBV27, the J gene TRBJ2-7; D is possibly TRBD2 (6 bases). The CDR3 is 14 amino acids. V was shortened by 5 bases and J by 7 bases, with 18 bases between the two germline ends. CDR1 and CDR2 (germline): MNHEY, SMNVEV (reference sequence). CDR3 sequence: CASSPAPGLREQYF. CDR3 DNA: TGTGCCAGCAGTCCAGCACCGGGACTCCGGGAGCAGTACTTC.

The J gene is TRBJ2-5, the V gene TRBV24-1; the D is unclear. The germline V gene encodes CDR1 KGHDR and CDR2 SFDVKD. The V end was cut by 1 base, the J end by 4 bases, with 6 bases between. This CDR3 is built from 13 residues. CDR3 nucleotide sequence: TGTGCCACCAGTGATTTTCTAGTAGAGACCCAGTACTTC. The encoded protein is CATSDFLVETQYF.

The chain uses TRBV3-1 (or the pseudogene TRBV3-2) and TRBJ1-2; 9 bases are a match to TRBD1. Germline V gene data show CDR1 as LGHDT and CDR2 as YNNKEL (reference sequence). The length of the CDR3 is 16 residues. Trimming at V came to 3 bases and at J to 4 bases, leaving 9 bases not matched to a gene. This CDR3 is CASSHRSQGAFYGYTF. CDR3 DNA: TGTGCCAGCAGCCATCGTTCACAGGGGGCTTTCTATGGCTACACCTTC.

V gene TRBV30 combines with J gene TRBJ1-2, with D possibly being TRBD1 (5 bases). CDR1 GTSNPN and CDR2 SVGIG come from the germline V gene (reference sequence). Trimming pared 5 bases from V and 2 bases from J, leaving 12 bases between. The length of the CDR3 is 13 residues. The CDR3 protein is CAWERGGNYGYTF. The CDR3 nucleotides are TGTGCCTGGGAAAGGGGAGGGAACTATGGCTACACCTTC.

V usage is TRBV3-1 (or the pseudogene TRBV3-2) and J usage is TRBJ1-2; D is undetermined. Trimming shortened V by 2 bases and J by 8 bases, and 9 bases separated the two germline ends. The V gene's germline CDR1 is LGHDT and CDR2 YNNKEL (reference sequence). CDR3 length: 12 residues. The CDR3 protein is CASSQQTEGYTF. CDR3 in DNA: TGTGCCAGCAGCCAACAAACTGAGGGCTACACCTTC.

V and J are TRBV11-3 and TRBJ1-1; D gene ambiguous. This CDR3 comprises 16 residues. Trimming removed 1 base at V and 1 base at J, with 13 bases between. Germline V gene sequence: CDR1 SGHNT, CDR2 YENEEA. The CDR3 DNA follows: TGTGCCAGCAGCTTAGCGTTAACTGCTGAGAACACTGAAGCTTTCTTT. Protein sequence: CASSLALTAENTEAFF.

V and J are TRBV7-9 and TRBJ1-2, with 9 bases that match TRBD1. CDR3 size: 14 residues. V was pared by 5 bases and J by 6 bases, with 7 bases of the junction left unmatched. The germline V gene encodes CDR1 SEHNR and CDR2 FQNEAQ (reference sequence). The CDR3 region is CASSTSGTGNGYTF. In nucleotides, the CDR3 is TGTGCCAGCAGCACATCCGGGACAGGGAATGGCTACACCTTC.

Here the CDR3 reads CASSVGGPYGYTF. CDR3 coding DNA: TGTGCCAGCAGCGTAGGGGGGCCCTATGGCTACACCTTC. The gene calls are TRBV9 and TRBJ1-2, with D possibly matching TRBD1 (6 bases). Germline CDR1 and CDR2: SGDLS and YYNGEE. V was clipped by 0 bases and J by 4 bases, with 7 bases between them. The CDR3 contains 13 residues. Full variable domain (missing parts from reference TRBV9 and TRBJ1-2): DSGVTQTPKHLITATGQRVTLRCSPRSGDLSVYWYQQSLDQGLQFLIQYYNGEERAKGNILERFSAQQFPDLHSELNLSSLELGDSALYFCASSVGGPYGYTFGSGTRLTVV.

The chain couples TRBV7-2 to TRBJ2-5; 7 positions agree with TRBD2. V was clipped by 3 bases and J by 1 base; unmatched bases: 11. The CDR3 extends over 17 amino acids. Germline CDR1 reads SGHTA; CDR2 reads FQGNSA. This CDR3 reads CASSLGGTIRGQETQYF. The DNA of the CDR3 is TGTGCCAGCAGCTTGGGTGGGACTATACGAGGCCAAGAGACCCAGTACTTC.

This clone was seen only once. This chain links TRBV21-1 with TRBJ2-7; TRBD2 is taken as the D call from the table, unchecked against the DNA. TRBV21-1 has pseudogene status. This CDR3 spans 21 amino acids. The CDR3 DNA sequence: TGTGCCAGCAGCAAACCCCAAACGACTAGCGGGAGATCGATCAGCTCCTACGAGCAGTACTTC. Its translation is CASSKPQTTSGRSISSYEQYF.

The rearrangement uses TRBV27 and TRBJ2-1; D unclear. V lost 8 bases and J lost 0, with 11 bases in between. In germline, CDR1 is MNHEY, CDR2 SMNVEV (reference sequence). CDR3 length: 14 residues. CDR3 residues: CASADLSSYNEQFF. Here the CDR3 DNA reads TGTGCCAGCGCCGACTTAAGCTCCTACAATGAGCAGTTCTTC.

This clone was picked up a small number of times. J is TRBJ2-7 and V is TRBV4-1, with TRBD1 identical over 9 bases. The junction had 1 base not matched to a gene; V was cut back by 2 bases and J by 2 bases. The CDR3 totals 14 residues. Germline-derived CDR1 and CDR2 are MGHRA and YSYEKL. For the CDR3, the DNA is TGCGCCAGCAGCCAAAGGGACAGGGCCTACGAGCAGTACTTC. Its translation is CASSQRDRAYEQYF.

This clone was recorded a few times. V usage is TRBV19 and J usage is TRBJ1-2; 9 bases fit TRBD1. V was clipped by 5 bases and J by 1 base; unmatched bases: 8. The CDR3 runs 16 residues. Germline loops: CDR1 LNHDA, CDR2 SQIVND (reference sequence). The CDR3 nucleotides read TGTGCCAGTAGTCCGGGGGGACAGGGCATTAACTATGGCTACACCTTC. Encoded protein: CASSPGGQGINYGYTF.

The chain has TRBV5-1 and TRBJ2-1, with TRBD2 matching over 10 bases. The V segment lost 2 bases and the J segment 10 bases; nucleotides outside the gene matches: 9. The CDR3 consists of 15 residues. CDR1 SGHRS and CDR2 YFSETQ come from the germline V gene. CDR3 DNA sequence: TGCGCCAGCAGCTTTGGGAGCGGGGGGGCCTCCGAGCAGTTCTTC. Translating gives CASSFGSGGASEQFF.

This chain links TRBV18 with TRBJ2-1; perhaps TRBD1 as D (6 bases). Trimming removed 3 bases at V and 6 bases at J, with 12 bases between. The V gene's germline CDR1 is KGHSH and CDR2 LQKENI. The CDR3 has 14 residues. The chain's CDR3 is CASSPSGQFNEQFF. The CDR3 DNA is TGTGCCAGCTCACCGTCCGGACAGTTCAATGAGCAGTTCTTC. The entire variable domain, with the rest obtained from reference TRBV18 and TRBJ2-1, is as follows: NAGVMQNPRHLVRRRGQEARLRCSPMKGHSHVYWYRQLPEEGLKFMVYLQKENIIDESGMPKERFSAEFPKEGPSILRIQQVVRGDSAAYFCASSPSGQFNEQFFGPGTRLTVL.

This clone was seen only once. CDR3 bases: TGTGCCAGCAGTCTTAACAGGGTCTGGGGAGGCTACACCTTC. Amino acids: CASSLNRVWGGYTF. J is TRBJ1-2 and V is TRBV27; D perhaps matches TRBD1 (6 bases). The CDR3 has 14 residues. Deletions cut 5 bases from V and 8 bases from J, with 18 bases between. The germline gives CDR1 MNHEY, CDR2 SMNVEV (reference sequence).

This clone was seen just once. The chain recombines TRBV6-6 with TRBJ1-2; tentatively, D is TRBD1 (5 bases). Per the germline V gene, CDR1 is MNHNY and CDR2 is SVGAGI (reference sequence). Trimming stripped 8 bases from V and 8 bases from J, with 18 bases between. This CDR3 region has 13 residues. CDR3 in amino acids: CASGLRRGRGYTF. DNA for the CDR3: TGTGCCAGCGGGCTCCGGAGGGGCAGAGGCTACACCTTC.

The sample holds one count of this clone. The rearrangement links TRBV7-3 to TRBJ2-7, with 10 bases lining up with TRBD2. In germline, CDR1 is SGHTA, CDR2 FQGTGA. The CDR3 runs 15 residues. Trimming cost V 2 bases and J 3 bases; bases outside gene matches: 4. CDR3 loop: CASSLGLAEVYEQYF. DNA of the CDR3: TGTGCCAGCAGCTTAGGACTAGCGGAAGTCTACGAGCAGTACTTC.